Listed here are 22 T cell receptor beta chains from one sample, sequenced in a study of cytomegalovirus exposure and HLA in healthy donors. The PCR contained 60 Vbeta and 13 Jbeta primers. Sequencing was performed with immunoSEQ multiplex PCR; in TCRdb, only in-frame clones are kept and a portion is missing. In the table there are about 200,000 clones, roughly 80% of which are singletons. The material sequenced was PBMCs. These receptors were obtained from a woman aged 25 to 39 in good health and CMV-seronegative.

This sequence joins TRBV7-9 and TRBJ2-1; no firm D call. Between the trimmed V and J ends, which lost 4 bases and 12 bases, there was a span of 19 bases. This CDR3 has 14 amino acids. CDR1 and CDR2 from the germline V gene are SEHNR and FQNEAQ (reference sequence). CDR3 in amino acids: CASSSRSRAFGQFF. CDR3 bases: TGTGCCAGCAGCTCCCGGTCGCGTGCCTTTGGGCAGTTCTTC.

The V and J genes are TRBV30 and TRBJ1-2; D not certain. V lost 0 bases and J 4 bases, leaving 12 bases between the germline ends. Looked up from germline, CDR1 is GTSNPN and CDR2 is SVGIG (reference sequence). This CDR3 spans 14 amino acids. The chain's CDR3 is CAWSVLGGVYGYTF. The CDR3 coding sequence is TGTGCCTGGAGTGTACTTGGCGGAGTCTATGGCTACACCTTC.

V is TRBV19 and J is TRBJ2-7, with D possibly being TRBD1 (5 bases). Per the germline V gene, CDR1 is LNHDA and CDR2 is SQIVND (reference sequence). The germline V and J ends were trimmed by 5 bases and 5 bases, with 16 bases remaining between them. The CDR3 is 14 amino acids. In nucleotides, the CDR3 is TGTGCCAGTAGTTTGGACATATCGGGCGACGAGCAGTACTTC. Protein: CASSLDISGDEQYF.

This clone was detected a few times. The chain couples TRBV12-5 to TRBJ1-2, with D unclear. CDR1 is LGHNT and CDR2 is FRNRAP in the germline V gene. V lost 8 bases, J lost 8 bases, and 18 bases lay in between. CDR3 size: 13 residues. CDR3 sequence (DNA): TGTGCTAGTAAGATTTCGGGTGGTTTAGGCTACACCTTC. This codes for CASKISGGLGYTF.

The V call is TRBV7-6, the J call TRBJ1-5, with TRBD1 matching 8 bases. Losses at the gene ends were 5 bases for V and 9 bases for J; bases not matched to a gene: 15. Germline V CDR1 and CDR2: SGHVS, FNYEAQ. The CDR3 covers 16 residues. The CDR3 region has the DNA TGTGCCAGCAGCCCACAGGGGGACATCCGATTGGGGCCCCAGCATTTT. Its translation: CASSPQGDIRLGPQHF.

This chain links TRBV11-2 with TRBJ2-3; the D gene is possibly TRBD2 (5 bases). V lost 5 bases, J lost 2 bases, and 14 bases lay in between. Germline-derived CDR1 and CDR2 are SGHAT and FQNNGV. The CDR3 has 15 amino acids. The CDR3 DNA reads TGTGCCAGCAGCCATAACGGGGTCCCCACAGATACGCAGTATTTT. Its protein product is CASSHNGVPTDTQYF.

The genes are TRBV28 and TRBJ2-2, with a possible D match to TRBD2 (6 bases). The V and J ends lost 6 bases and 6 bases respectively, with 14 bases between them. Germline CDR1 reads MDHEN; CDR2 reads SYDVKM. This CDR3 has 14 amino acids. Here the CDR3 DNA reads TGTGCCAGCAGATTAAGTCGGGGGTCCGGGGAGCTGTTTTTT. Its translation is CASRLSRGSGELFF.

This chain uses TRBV2 with TRBJ1-6; perhaps TRBD1 as D (6 bases). This CDR3 has 15 amino acids. The V end lost 6 bases, the J end lost 7 bases, and 16 bases lay between the germline ends. Germline CDR1 is SNHLY and CDR2 is FYNNEI. The CDR3 sequence is CASRNREVSNSPLHF. The CDR3 DNA follows: TGTGCCAGCAGAAACAGGGAAGTGAGCAATTCACCCCTCCACTTT.

The chain combines TRBV5-1 with TRBJ2-5; 8 bases map to TRBD2. Germline V gives CDR1 SGHRS, CDR2 YFSETQ. This CDR3 is built from 16 residues. J was trimmed by 5 bases and V by 0 bases; bases with no gene match: 9. This CDR3 reads CASSLGAAGGWETQYF. The CDR3 coding sequence is TGCGCCAGCAGCTTGGGCGCGGCGGGAGGTTGGGAGACCCAGTACTTC.

This chain joins TRBV6-5 and TRBJ2-7; the D is unclear. CDR1 and CDR2 (germline): MNHEY, SVGAGI. The CDR3 is 15 amino acids. V dropped 0 bases and J dropped 0 bases, with 9 bases sitting between them. The CDR3 protein is CASSYSIVSSYEQYF. DNA of the CDR3: TGTGCCAGCAGTTACTCGATTGTTAGCTCCTACGAGCAGTACTTC.

This clone was seen a few times. This sequence joins TRBV9 and TRBJ1-3, with D possibly matching TRBD1 (5 bases). The germline V gene encodes CDR1 SGDLS and CDR2 YYNGEE. The CDR3 spans 17 residues. V lost 4 bases and J 2 bases, leaving 19 bases between the germline ends. CDR3 residues: CASSRSGGGEAGNTIYF. The CDR3 DNA is TGTGCCAGCAGCCGTTCGGGAGGAGGGGAAGCTGGAAACACCATATATTTT.

This sequence joins TRBV27 and TRBJ1-4, with TRBD1 as a possible D gene (5 bases). Germline loops: CDR1 MNHEY, CDR2 SMNVEV (reference sequence). This CDR3 has 17 residues. V lost 5 bases and J 4 bases, leaving 20 bases between the germline ends. The CDR3 is CASSPIAGWDLNEKLFF. Written as DNA, the CDR3 is TGTGCCAGCAGTCCTATTGCGGGGTGGGACCTTAATGAAAAACTGTTTTTT. Variable domain in full (rest from reference TRBV27 and TRBJ1-4): EAQVTQNPRYLITVTGKKLTVTCSQNMNHEYMSWYRQDPGLGLRQIYYSMNVEVTDKGDVPEGYKVSRKEKRNFPLILESPSPNQTSLYFCASSPIAGWDLNEKLFFGSGTQLSVL.

This sequence joins TRBV29-1 and TRBJ2-1; tentatively, D is TRBD1 (5 bases). This CDR3 has 15 amino acids. V lost 2 bases, J lost 4 bases, and 15 bases lay in between. Germline V lookup: CDR1 SQVTM, CDR2 ANQGSEA. The CDR3 bases are TGCAGCGTTGAACGACAGTTTTATCAATACAATGAGCAGTTCTTC. This gives the protein CSVERQFYQYNEQFF.

The genes are TRBV5-1 and TRBJ1-2; TRBD1 agrees at 7 bases. CDR1 is SGHRS and CDR2 is YFSETQ in the germline V gene. V dropped 7 bases and J dropped 5; count of bases not matched to a gene: 5. This CDR3 is built from 12 residues. CDR3 residues: CASSGQVYGYTF. CDR3 bases: TGCGCCAGCTCCGGACAGGTTTATGGCTACACCTTC.

The rearrangement uses TRBV5-1 and TRBJ2-5, with TRBD1 as a possible D gene (5 bases). Trimming removed 1 base at V and 2 bases at J, with 9 bases between. The CDR3 length is 14 residues. Germline lookup yields CDR1 SGHRS and CDR2 YFSETQ. The CDR3 spells CASSLSRQQETQYF. In DNA form, the CDR3 reads TGCGCCAGCAGCTTGTCTCGACAGCAAGAGACCCAGTACTTC.

The chain joins TRBV27 to TRBJ2-5, with 9 bases identical to TRBD2. The CDR3 runs to 16 residues. From germline, CDR1 is MNHEY and CDR2 SMNVEV (reference sequence). V was pared by 3 bases and J by 4 bases, with 9 bases of the junction left unmatched. The CDR3 DNA reads as TGTGCCAGCAGTTTCGGGAGCGGGAGGTTTGGAGAGACCCAGTACTTC. Amino acids: CASSFGSGRFGETQYF.

This rearrangement joins TRBV7-9 to TRBJ1-1; TRBD1 matches 8 bases. Trimming took 5 bases from V and 0 from J; bases not matched to a gene: 11. The CDR3 has 17 residues. The V gene's germline CDR1 is SEHNR and CDR2 FQNEAQ (reference sequence). The DNA for the CDR3 is TGTGCCAGCAGCCCTCCGGTGGCAGGGGGCATGAACACTGAAGCTTTCTTT. As protein: CASSPPVAGGMNTEAFF.

The chain links TRBV4-1 to TRBJ1-2; 8 bases are a match to TRBD1. Germline CDR1 is MGHRA and CDR2 is YSYEKL. The CDR3 contains 14 residues. V trimming: 4 bases; J trimming: 6 bases; junction bases outside the gene matches: 7. The CDR3 DNA sequence: TGCGCCAGCAGCCCCCGGACAGGGAGTAATGGCTACACCTTC. It yields the protein CASSPRTGSNGYTF.

This chain joins TRBV30 and TRBJ2-2, with 7 bases aligning to TRBD1. Germline CDR1 reads GTSNPN; CDR2 reads SVGIG (reference sequence). The length of the CDR3 is 14 residues. The trim removed 3 bases at V and 4 bases at J, leaving 5 bases unmatched. In DNA, the CDR3 is TGTGCCTGGAGGCGGACAGGTCGCACCGGGGAGCTGTTTTTT. Amino acid sequence: CAWRRTGRTGELFF.

The genes are TRBV7-9 and TRBJ2-5; possibly TRBD1 for D (8 bases). This CDR3 comprises 18 residues. V lost 4 bases, J lost 5 bases, and 26 bases lay in between. The germline V gene encodes CDR1 SEHNR and CDR2 FQNEAQ (reference sequence). This CDR3 is CASSSFGITGGDRETQYF. The DNA of the CDR3 is TGTGCCAGCAGCTCGTTCGGGATCACAGGGGGGGATCGGGAGACCCAGTACTTC.

The CDR3 spells CASSPPGRVGNQPQHF. For the CDR3, the DNA is TGTGCCAGCTCACCACCGGGGAGGGTGGGCAATCAGCCCCAGCATTTT. This chain connects TRBV18 to TRBJ1-5, with D hard to call. The CDR3 is 16 residues long. Trimming removed 0 bases from V and 2 bases from J, with 11 bases in between. Germline-derived CDR1 and CDR2 are KGHSH and LQKENI.

The V and J genes are TRBV19 and TRBJ1-5; D gene ambiguous. Deletions cut 3 bases from V and 0 bases from J, with 9 bases between. The CDR3 is 15 residues long. Germline loops: CDR1 LNHDA, CDR2 SQIVND (reference sequence). This CDR3 is CASSILPFSNQPQHF. The CDR3 bases are TGTGCCAGTAGTATTCTCCCTTTTAGCAATCAGCCCCAGCATTTT.